This T cell receptor (beta chain) was captured in a study of T-cell memory formation after mild COVID-19. At the level of the study: The two donors had largely donor-specific TCR clusters.

The sample holds many counts of this clonotype. CDR3 length equals 14 residues. V lost 1 base, J lost 0 bases, and 9 bases lay in between. The V gene's germline CDR1 is SQVTM and CDR2 ANQGSEA. TCRdb ran MiXCR on the 5' RACE reads and lists one entry per CDR3 protein. The table records approximately 210,000 distinct CDR3 sequences, about 10% of them present only once. The sample was PBMCs or a T cell subset sorted from them (not recorded which). This TCR came from a man younger than 30 who had mild COVID-19 (a few samples of this study predate the infection). Cell type and time point are not known. The genes are TRBV29-1 and TRBJ1-1; a possible D gene is TRBD1 (6 bases). CDR3 bases: TGCAGCGTTGAAGTCGGGGGCATGAACACTGAAGCTTTCTTT. Its translation: CSVEVGGMNTEAFF.